The 8 T cell receptor beta chains in this list originate from one sample, sequenced in a study of PD-1 blockade in classical Hodgkin lymphoma. Every patient experienced relapse after autologous stem cell transplantation, and brentuximab vedotin exposure varied. Sequencing was performed with immunoSEQ multiplex PCR; in TCRdb, only in-frame clones are kept and a portion is missing. The profile shows 45,000 to 50,000 clones, less than 85% of them singletons. Here the sequenced sample was peripheral blood mononuclear cells (PBMCs), taken before the second cycle of nivolumab. The receptor set was obtained from a human donor with classical Hodgkin lymphoma.

This chain links TRBV7-2 with TRBJ2-3, with a possible D match to TRBD1 (6 bases). Germline CDR1 SGHTA, CDR2 FQGNSA. Trimming shortened V by 5 bases and J by 1 base, and 13 bases separated the two germline ends. The CDR3 is made up of 15 amino acids. CDR3 protein: CASSPDSLGTDTQYF. CDR3 sequence (DNA): TGTGCCAGCAGCCCGGACAGTCTAGGCACAGATACGCAGTATTTT.

This chain links TRBV2 with TRBJ2-1; perhaps TRBD2 as D (6 bases). Trimming shortened V by 2 bases and J by 5 bases, and 13 bases separated the two germline ends. The germline V gene has CDR1 SNHLY and CDR2 FYNNEI. The CDR3 spans 15 residues. The CDR3 region has the DNA TGTGCCAGCAGTGAATTGTCGGGAGTTAACAATGAGCAGTTCTTC. Its translation is CASSELSGVNNEQFF.

This sequence joins TRBV7-2 and TRBJ2-5; D might be TRBD2 (5 bases). Germline V gene lookup returns CDR1 SGHTA and CDR2 FQGNSA. The length of the CDR3 is 16 residues. Trimming shortened V by 2 bases and J by 2 bases, and 15 bases separated the two germline ends. The CDR3 nucleotides are TGTGCCAGCAGCTTAAGCTACCGCACTAGACAAGAGACCCAGTACTTC. This translates into CASSLSYRTRQETQYF.

The chain employs TRBV19 and TRBJ1-1, with D tentatively TRBD1 (6 bases). Trimming shortened V by 3 bases and J by 13 bases, and 18 bases separated the two germline ends. CDR1 LNHDA and CDR2 SQIVND come from the germline V gene (reference sequence). This CDR3 is 13 amino acids long. In DNA, the CDR3 is TGTGCCAGTAGTATTAGGCCAGGGGTTGGGGGTTTCTTT. This sequence encodes CASSIRPGVGGFF.

Details on this clone: This same CDR3 is encoded by further DNA sequences in the sample. This chain links TRBV6-6 with TRBJ1-5; TRBD1 is a possible D gene (6 bases). Germline V gene sequence: CDR1 MNHNY, CDR2 SVGAGI (reference sequence). This CDR3 spans 15 amino acids. With 2 bases removed from V and 1 base from J, the gap between germline ends came to 9 bases. CDR3 residues: CASSYMGASNQPQHF. DNA of the CDR3: TGTGCCAGCAGTTACATGGGGGCAAGCAATCAGCCCCAGCATTTT.

The V and J genes are TRBV19 and TRBJ2-1, with D perhaps TRBD2 (5 bases). The CDR3 loop spans 13 amino acids. Germline V lookup: CDR1 LNHDA, CDR2 SQIVND (reference sequence). V lost 1 base and J lost 12, with 13 bases in between. The CDR3 coding sequence is TGTGCCAGTAGTATAGCCACGGGGATAGGGCAGTTCTTC. It encodes CASSIATGIGQFF.

This clone was recorded only once. The CDR3 bases are TGCGCCAGCCAAGGGCCCCCCGTCGAGCAGTTCTTC. Encoded protein: CASQGPPVEQFF. J is TRBJ2-1 and V is TRBV10-2; no clear D gene. Germline lookup yields CDR1 WSHSY and CDR2 SAAADI. CDR3 length: 12 residues. Trimming took off 8 bases at V and 10 bases at J, with 15 bases between the two ends.

The chain has TRBV30 and TRBJ2-6, with 10 bases matching TRBD1. The germline gives CDR1 GTSNPN, CDR2 SVGIG (reference sequence). Trimming took 0 bases from V and 1 from J; bases not matched to a gene: 3. This CDR3 is built from 17 residues. CDR3 DNA sequence: TGTGCCTGGAGTGTGGGACAGGGGCCATCTGGGGCCAACGTCCTGACTTTC. This translates into CAWSVGQGPSGANVLTF. Full variable domain (remainder filled in from reference TRBV30 and TRBJ2-6): SQTIHQWPATLVQPVGSPLSLECTVEGTSNPNLYWYRQAAGRGLQLLFYSVGIGQISSEVPQNLSASRPQDRQFILSSKKLLLSDSGFYLCAWSVGQGPSGANVLTFGAGSRLTVL.